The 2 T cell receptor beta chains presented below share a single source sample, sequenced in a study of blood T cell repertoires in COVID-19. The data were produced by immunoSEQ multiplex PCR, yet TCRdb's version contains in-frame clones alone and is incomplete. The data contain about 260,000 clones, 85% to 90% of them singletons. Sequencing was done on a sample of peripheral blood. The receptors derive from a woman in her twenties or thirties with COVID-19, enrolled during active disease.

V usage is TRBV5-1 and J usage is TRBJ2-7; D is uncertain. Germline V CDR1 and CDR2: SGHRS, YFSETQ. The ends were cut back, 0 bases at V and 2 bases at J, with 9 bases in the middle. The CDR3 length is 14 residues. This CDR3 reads CASSLGGDPYEQYF. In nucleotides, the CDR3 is TGCGCCAGCAGCTTGGGCGGAGACCCCTACGAGCAGTACTTC.

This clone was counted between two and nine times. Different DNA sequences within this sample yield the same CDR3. The CDR3 DNA is TGTGCCAGCAGCGTAGGCCCGGAGAATTCACCCCTCCACTTT. Protein product: CASSVGPENSPLHF. The chain employs TRBV9 and TRBJ1-6; D remains ambiguous. Germline V lookup: CDR1 SGDLS, CDR2 YYNGEE. V shed 0 bases and J shed 7 bases, with 8 bases lying between them. The CDR3 length is 14 residues.